These 25 T cell receptor beta chains were all obtained from the same sample, sequenced in a study of cytomegalovirus exposure and HLA in healthy donors. Vbeta (60) and Jbeta (13) primers were used in the PCR. Clones were read by immunoSEQ multiplex PCR, and TCRdb kept only the in-frame ones, dropping some. The repertoire holds around 130,000 clones, around 83% seen once, with 0.95% to 1.5% in the top ten. Source material: PBMCs. The source of these receptors is a girl aged 2 to 10 in good health and CMV-seronegative.

This chain's CDR3 is CASRTGTGVYEQFF. Here the CDR3 DNA reads TGTGCCAGCAGAACCGGGACAGGGGTCTATGAGCAGTTCTTC. V is TRBV7-9 and J is TRBJ2-1, with 10 bases fitting TRBD1. V lost 6 bases, J lost 8 bases, and 7 bases stayed unmatched. This CDR3 has 14 residues. The germline CDR1 and CDR2 sequences are SEHNR and FQNEAQ (reference sequence).

This clone was detected a few times. V gene TRBV19 combines with J gene TRBJ1-1; tentatively, D is TRBD1 (5 bases). The CDR3 extends over 14 amino acids. V dropped 6 bases and J dropped 6 bases, with 17 bases sitting between them. The germline CDR1 and CDR2 sequences are LNHDA and SQIVND (reference sequence). The DNA of the CDR3 is TGTGCCAGTAGAAGGGTCGGGGGGTCCCCTGAAGCTTTCTTT. This translates into CASRRVGGSPEAFF.

This CDR3 reads CARCRGVGNEQFF. The CDR3, as DNA: TGTGCCAGGTGCCGGGGGGTTGGTAATGAGCAGTTCTTC. V and J are TRBV25-1 and TRBJ2-1; TRBD2 matches at 7 bases. Germline V lookup: CDR1 MGHDK, CDR2 SYGVNS. This CDR3 is 13 amino acids long. Losses at the gene ends were 9 bases for V and 7 bases for J; bases not matched to a gene: 9.

The chain combines TRBV5-1 with TRBJ1-1; D might be TRBD1 (5 bases). The CDR3 spans 13 residues. Germline V lookup: CDR1 SGHRS, CDR2 YFSETQ. Trimming stripped 0 bases from V and 8 bases from J, with 11 bases between. CDR3 coding DNA: TGCGCCAGCAGCTTGGGCGGGGCCCGCGAAGCTTTCTTT. Translating it yields CASSLGGAREAFF.

CDR3 loop: CASSFGTLRGSRRDTDTQYF. The CDR3, as DNA: TGCGCCAGCAGCTTTGGGACACTTCGCGGGAGTCGCCGAGACACAGATACGCAGTATTTT. The J gene is TRBJ2-3, the V gene TRBV5-1, with a weak D call TRBD2 (7 bases). This CDR3 is 20 amino acids long. CDR1 is SGHRS and CDR2 is YFSETQ in the germline V gene. V lost 2 bases, J lost 2 bases, and 27 bases lay in between.

The chain links TRBV7-2 to TRBJ2-2, with D perhaps matching TRBD2 (5 bases). The V end lost 1 base, the J end lost 6 bases, and 15 bases lay between the germline ends. This CDR3 contains 16 residues. Per the germline V gene, CDR1 is SGHTA and CDR2 is FQGNSA. CDR3 sequence reads: CASSLETPRLSGELFF. The CDR3 DNA follows: TGTGCCAGCAGCTTAGAGACCCCTCGACTATCCGGGGAGCTGTTTTTT.

This chain uses TRBV4-2 with TRBJ2-1, with 14 bases identical to TRBD2. V dropped 4 bases and J dropped 7; count of bases not matched to a gene: 6. The CDR3 consists of 16 residues. Looked up from germline, CDR1 is LGHNA and CDR2 is YNFKEQ. The CDR3 spells CASSLGLAGGQNEQFF. CDR3 bases: TGTGCCAGCAGCCTAGGACTAGCGGGGGGCCAGAATGAGCAGTTCTTC.

This chain uses TRBV5-1 with TRBJ2-1, with D unclear. The CDR3 totals 16 residues. The V end was cut by 0 bases, the J end by 6 bases, with 16 bases between. Germline CDR1 and CDR2: SGHRS and YFSETQ. The CDR3, as DNA: TGCGCCAGCAGCTTGGTAAGGCTAGGATTTGCCAATGAGCAGTTCTTC. Its protein is CASSLVRLGFANEQFF.

This chain joins TRBV7-6 and TRBJ1-4; 7 bases align to TRBD1. Trimming removed 6 bases from V and 8 bases from J; junction bases left unmatched: 15. The CDR3 covers 16 residues. CDR1 is SGHVS and CDR2 is FNYEAQ in the germline V gene. Written as DNA, the CDR3 is TGTGCCAGCAGAGAGACAGGGAGAGGGGTAAAGGAAAAACTGTTTTTT. Translation gives CASRETGRGVKEKLFF.

V usage is TRBV4-2 and J usage is TRBJ2-3; 8 positions agree with TRBD2. This CDR3 is 15 amino acids long. After removal of 5 bases from V and 5 bases from J, the junction contained 9 bases not matched to a gene. Germline values: CDR1 LGHNA, CDR2 YNFKEQ. For the CDR3, the DNA is TGTGCCAGCAGCACCCTTAGCGGGGAAAGAGATACGCAGTATTTT. Residues: CASSTLSGERDTQYF.

J is TRBJ2-7 and V is TRBV27; 7 bases are a match to TRBD2. The CDR3 has 16 amino acids. Germline V gives CDR1 MNHEY, CDR2 SMNVEV (reference sequence). V shed 0 bases and J 4 bases; nucleotides not matched to a gene: 9. The CDR3 loop reads CASSLSGTSAKYEQYF. The CDR3 bases are TGTGCCAGCAGTTTATCTGGTACTAGCGCTAAATACGAGCAGTACTTC.

This rearrangement joins TRBV5-6 to TRBJ2-2; possibly TRBD2 for D (6 bases). This CDR3 is 14 amino acids long. The V end was cut by 0 bases, the J end by 7 bases, with 10 bases between. Germline V gene data show CDR1 as SGHDT and CDR2 as YYEEEE. CDR3 DNA sequence: TGTGCCAGCAGCTTGGTCGGGGGTGTCGGGGAGCTGTTTTTT. Amino acid sequence: CASSLVGGVGELFF.

The gene calls are TRBV4-2 and TRBJ2-3; 8 nucleotides match TRBD2. CDR1 LGHNA and CDR2 YNFKEQ come from the germline V gene. Trimming at V came to 1 base and at J to 3 bases, leaving 6 bases not matched to a gene. This CDR3 spans 16 amino acids. The CDR3 DNA is TGTGCCAGCAGCCAAGTGACGGGGGGGCGTACAGATACGCAGTATTTT. Translated: CASSQVTGGRTDTQYF.

This rearrangement joins TRBV6-5 to TRBJ2-3; unclear D gene. The V gene lost 0 bases and the J gene lost 3 bases, with 7 bases spanning the gap. This CDR3 spans 14 amino acids. Germline V gives CDR1 MNHEY, CDR2 SVGAGI. The CDR3 protein is CASSYSRSTDTQYF. The CDR3 bases are TGTGCCAGCAGTTACTCGAGGAGTACAGATACGCAGTATTTT.

This rearrangement joins TRBV15 to TRBJ2-1; D might be TRBD2 (5 bases). Germline V gives CDR1 LNHNV, CDR2 YYDKDF (reference sequence). The V gene lost 1 base and the J gene lost 4 bases, with 14 bases spanning the gap. The CDR3 sequence is 16 residues long. As DNA, the CDR3 is TGTGCCACCAGCAGAGGGACGGGAAGGGAGTACAATGAGCAGTTCTTC. It translates to CATSRGTGREYNEQFF. The full variable domain, in which reference TRBV15 and TRBJ2-1 provide the parts outside the CDR3, is DAMVIQNPRYQVTQFGKPVTLSCSQTLNHNVMYWYQQKSSQAPKLLFHYYDKDFNNEADTPDNFQSRRPNTSFCFLDIRSPGLGDTAMYLCATSRGTGREYNEQFFGPGTRLTVL.

The chain uses TRBV19 and TRBJ2-3; weak D call: TRBD1 (6 bases). Germline V gene sequence: CDR1 LNHDA, CDR2 SQIVND (reference sequence). The V end lost 4 bases, the J end lost 2 bases, and 13 bases lay between the germline ends. CDR3 length: 15 residues. The CDR3: CASSNGAGDTDTQYF. In DNA, the CDR3 is TGTGCCAGTAGTAACGGAGCAGGGGACACAGATACGCAGTATTTT.

This chain connects TRBV10-3 to TRBJ2-7, with 7 nucleotides matching TRBD1. The CDR3 is 15 amino acids. Trimming removed 3 bases from V and 2 bases from J; junction bases left unmatched: 7. CDR1 and CDR2 from the germline V gene are ENHRY and SYGVKD. CDR3 region: CAISDPGGNPYEQYF. The CDR3 bases are TGTGCCATCAGTGACCCAGGGGGTAATCCCTACGAGCAGTACTTC.

The chain uses TRBV5-1 and TRBJ2-7; TRBD1 matches at 8 bases. CDR1 and CDR2 (germline): SGHRS, YFSETQ. There are 17 residues in the CDR3. The trim removed 4 bases at V and 4 bases at J, leaving 16 bases unmatched. CDR3 region: CASSPRIPGTGDYEQYF. The CDR3 DNA sequence: TGCGCCAGCAGCCCGCGGATACCCGGGACAGGAGATTACGAGCAGTACTTC.

A few counts support this clone. The gene calls are TRBV30 and TRBJ2-1; weak D call: TRBD2 (6 bases). The germline CDR1 and CDR2 sequences are GTSNPN and SVGIG (reference sequence). The CDR3 has 16 amino acids. V lost 4 bases, J lost 6 bases, and 22 bases lay in between. The CDR3 DNA reads TGTGCCTGGACCCCAGGACTACCAAATATTCCCAATGAGCAGTTCTTC. Amino acid sequence: CAWTPGLPNIPNEQFF.

This chain uses TRBV5-1 with TRBJ2-2; TRBD1 matches at 9 bases. The trim removed 6 bases at V and 4 bases at J, leaving 10 bases unmatched. Per germline, CDR1 SGHRS and CDR2 YFSETQ. The CDR3 extends over 16 amino acids. CDR3 nucleotides: TGCGCCAGCACACAGGGGGCGTCTTTATTCACCGGGGAGCTGTTTTTT. This gives the protein CASTQGASLFTGELFF.

The DNA of the CDR3 is TGTGCCATCAGTACAGGGTTGAGGCTAATGAACACTGAAGCTTTCTTT. Protein: CAISTGLRLMNTEAFF. J is TRBJ1-1 and V is TRBV10-3; D is possibly TRBD1 (6 bases). The CDR3 is 16 amino acids. From germline, CDR1 is ENHRY and CDR2 SYGVKD. The V end was cut by 5 bases, the J end by 0 bases, with 16 bases between.

A single count supports this clone. The V gene is TRBV4-3, the J gene TRBJ2-5; weak D call: TRBD2 (6 bases). Trimming removed 4 bases from V and 1 base from J, with 13 bases in between. Germline CDR1 LGHNA, CDR2 YSLEER. CDR3 size: 15 residues. This chain's CDR3 is CASSRMGLTQETQYF. In DNA form, the CDR3 reads TGCGCCAGCAGCCGGATGGGACTGACCCAAGAGACCCAGTACTTC.

The rearrangement links TRBV18 to TRBJ2-1; 9 bases fit TRBD2. The V gene's germline CDR1 is KGHSH and CDR2 LQKENI. This CDR3 is 13 amino acids long. The V and J ends lost 9 bases and 8 bases, in that order; junction bases with no gene match: 8. The CDR3 DNA reads TGTGCCAGTCTTTTAGCGGGAGCCCATGAGCAGTTCTTC. Protein sequence: CASLLAGAHEQFF.

The gene calls are TRBV5-6 and TRBJ1-3, with D perhaps matching TRBD1 (6 bases). Germline V gene sequence: CDR1 SGHDT, CDR2 YYEEEE. The germline V and J ends were trimmed by 4 bases and 0 bases, with 11 bases remaining between them. This CDR3 has 15 residues. CDR3 in DNA: TGTGCCAGCAGCGGAGGACAGCGCTCTGGAAACACCATATATTTT. Translation: CASSGGQRSGNTIYF.

The chain links TRBV7-8 to TRBJ2-7, with D uncertain. CDR3 length: 14 amino acids. V was cut by 4 bases and J by 3 bases, with 13 bases left in between. In germline, CDR1 is SGHVS, CDR2 FQNEAQ. CDR3 loop: CASSYSQLFYEQYF. In nucleotides, the CDR3 is TGTGCCAGCAGCTATAGCCAGTTATTCTACGAGCAGTACTTC.